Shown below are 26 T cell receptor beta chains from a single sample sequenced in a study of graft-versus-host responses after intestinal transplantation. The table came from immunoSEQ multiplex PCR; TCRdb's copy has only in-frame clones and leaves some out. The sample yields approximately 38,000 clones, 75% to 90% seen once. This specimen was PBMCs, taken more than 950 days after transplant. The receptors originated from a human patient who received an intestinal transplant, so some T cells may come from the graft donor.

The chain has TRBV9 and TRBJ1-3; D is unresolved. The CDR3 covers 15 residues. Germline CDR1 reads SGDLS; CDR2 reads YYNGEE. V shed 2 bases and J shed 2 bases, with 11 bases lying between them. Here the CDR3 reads CASSVTGGTGNTIYF. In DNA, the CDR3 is TGTGCCAGCAGCGTCACCGGAGGGACTGGAAACACCATATATTTT.

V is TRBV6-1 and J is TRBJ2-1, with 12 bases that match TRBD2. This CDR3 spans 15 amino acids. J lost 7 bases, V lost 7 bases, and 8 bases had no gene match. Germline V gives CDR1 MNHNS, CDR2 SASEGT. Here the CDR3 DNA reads TGTGCCAGCACCTCTACGACTAGCGGGGGAAATGAGCAGTTCTTC. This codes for CASTSTTSGGNEQFF.

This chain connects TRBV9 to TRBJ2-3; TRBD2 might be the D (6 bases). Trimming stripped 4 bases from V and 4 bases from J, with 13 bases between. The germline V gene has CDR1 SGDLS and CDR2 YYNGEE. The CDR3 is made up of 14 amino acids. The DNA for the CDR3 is TGTGCCAGCAGCCGACTAGTCCCCCCAGATACGCAGTATTTT. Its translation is CASSRLVPPDTQYF.

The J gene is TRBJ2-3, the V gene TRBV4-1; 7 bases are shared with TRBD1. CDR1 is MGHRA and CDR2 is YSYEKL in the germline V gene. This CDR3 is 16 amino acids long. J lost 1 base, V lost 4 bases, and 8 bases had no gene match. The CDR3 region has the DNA TGCGCCAGCAGCCCCCTGAGGACAGGAGGCACAGATACGCAGTATTTT. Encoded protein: CASSPLRTGGTDTQYF.

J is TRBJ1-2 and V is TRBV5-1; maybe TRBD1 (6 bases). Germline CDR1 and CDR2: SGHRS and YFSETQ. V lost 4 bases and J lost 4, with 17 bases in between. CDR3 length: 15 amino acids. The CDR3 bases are TGCGCCAGCAGCCCCTACCCAGGACAGTTCTATGGCTACACCTTC. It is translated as CASSPYPGQFYGYTF.

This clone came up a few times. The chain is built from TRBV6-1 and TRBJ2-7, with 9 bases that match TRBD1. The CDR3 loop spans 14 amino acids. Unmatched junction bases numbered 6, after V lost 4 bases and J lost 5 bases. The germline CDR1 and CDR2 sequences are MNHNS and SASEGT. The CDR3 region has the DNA TGTGCCAGCAGTGCCGGGACAGGGTATAACGAGCAGTACTTC. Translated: CASSAGTGYNEQYF.

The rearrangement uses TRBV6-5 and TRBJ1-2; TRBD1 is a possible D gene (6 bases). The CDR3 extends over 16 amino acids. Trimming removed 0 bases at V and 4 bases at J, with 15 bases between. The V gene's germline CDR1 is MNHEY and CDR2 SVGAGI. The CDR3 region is CASSYSKQGYGYGYTF. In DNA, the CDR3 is TGTGCCAGCAGTTACTCGAAACAGGGATATGGCTATGGCTACACCTTC.

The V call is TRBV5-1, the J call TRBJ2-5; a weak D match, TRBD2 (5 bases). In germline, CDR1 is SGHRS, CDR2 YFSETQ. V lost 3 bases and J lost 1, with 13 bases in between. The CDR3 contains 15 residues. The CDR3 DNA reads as TGCGCCAGCAGCTCGTCCACGGGATTCCAAGAGACCCAGTACTTC. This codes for CASSSSTGFQETQYF.

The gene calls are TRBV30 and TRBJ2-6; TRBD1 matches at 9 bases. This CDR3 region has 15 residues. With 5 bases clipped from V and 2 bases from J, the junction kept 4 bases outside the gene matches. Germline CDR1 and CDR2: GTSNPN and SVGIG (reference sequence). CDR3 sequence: CAWGTGSPGANVLTF. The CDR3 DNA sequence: TGTGCCTGGGGGACAGGGTCCCCTGGGGCCAACGTCCTGACTTTC. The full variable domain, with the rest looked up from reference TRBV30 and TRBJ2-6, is SQTIHQWPATLVQPVGSPLSLECTVEGTSNPNLYWYRQAAGRGLQLLFYSVGIGQISSEVPQNLSASRPQDRQFILSSKKLLLSDSGFYLCAWGTGSPGANVLTFGAGSRLTVL.

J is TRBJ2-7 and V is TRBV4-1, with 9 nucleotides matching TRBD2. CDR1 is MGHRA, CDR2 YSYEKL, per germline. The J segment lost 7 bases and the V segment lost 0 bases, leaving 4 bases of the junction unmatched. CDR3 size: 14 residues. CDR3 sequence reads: CASSQEGLAGEQYF. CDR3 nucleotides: TGCGCCAGCAGCCAAGAGGGGCTAGCGGGAGAGCAGTACTTC.

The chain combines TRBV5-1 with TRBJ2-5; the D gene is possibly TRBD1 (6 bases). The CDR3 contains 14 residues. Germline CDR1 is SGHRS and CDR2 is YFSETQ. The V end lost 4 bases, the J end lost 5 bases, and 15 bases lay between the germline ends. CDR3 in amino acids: CASSPGGMTETQYF. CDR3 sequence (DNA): TGCGCCAGCAGCCCTGGGGGCATGACGGAGACCCAGTACTTC.

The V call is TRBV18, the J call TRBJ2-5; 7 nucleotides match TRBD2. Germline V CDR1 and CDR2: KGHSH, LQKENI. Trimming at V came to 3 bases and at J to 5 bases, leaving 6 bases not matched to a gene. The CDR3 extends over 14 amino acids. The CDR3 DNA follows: TGTGCCAGCTCACCCCCGACTAGCCGGGAGACCCAGTACTTC. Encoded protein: CASSPPTSRETQYF.

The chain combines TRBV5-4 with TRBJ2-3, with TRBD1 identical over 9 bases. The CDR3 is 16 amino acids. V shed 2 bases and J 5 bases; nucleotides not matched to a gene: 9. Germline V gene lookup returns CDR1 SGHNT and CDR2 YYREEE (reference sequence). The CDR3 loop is CASSLNRDRVGDTQYF. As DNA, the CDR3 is TGTGCCAGCAGCTTAAACCGGGACAGGGTGGGAGATACGCAGTATTTT. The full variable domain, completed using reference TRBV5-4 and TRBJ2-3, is ETGVTQSPTHLIKTRGQQVTLRCSSQSGHNTVSWYQQALGQGPQFIFQYYREEENGRGNFPPRFSGLQFPNYSSELNVNALELDDSALYLCASSLNRDRVGDTQYFGPGTRLTVL.

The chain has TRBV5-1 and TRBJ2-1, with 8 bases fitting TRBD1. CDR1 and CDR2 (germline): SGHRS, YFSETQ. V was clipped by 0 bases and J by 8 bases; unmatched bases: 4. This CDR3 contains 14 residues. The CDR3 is CASSLAGTGHEQFF. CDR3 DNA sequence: TGCGCCAGCAGCTTGGCCGGGACAGGACATGAGCAGTTCTTC.

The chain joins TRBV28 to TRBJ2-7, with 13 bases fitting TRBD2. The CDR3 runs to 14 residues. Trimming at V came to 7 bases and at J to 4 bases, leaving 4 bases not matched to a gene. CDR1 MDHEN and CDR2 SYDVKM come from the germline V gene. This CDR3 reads CASTGTSGIYEQYF. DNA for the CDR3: TGTGCCAGCACTGGGACTAGCGGGATTTACGAGCAGTACTTC.

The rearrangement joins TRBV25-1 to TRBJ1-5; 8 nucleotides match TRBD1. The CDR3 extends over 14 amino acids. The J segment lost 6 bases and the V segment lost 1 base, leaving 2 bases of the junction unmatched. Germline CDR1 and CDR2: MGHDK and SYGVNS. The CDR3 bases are TGTGCCAGCAGTGAATTAGACAGGGGTCAGCCCCAGCATTTT. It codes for CASSELDRGQPQHF.

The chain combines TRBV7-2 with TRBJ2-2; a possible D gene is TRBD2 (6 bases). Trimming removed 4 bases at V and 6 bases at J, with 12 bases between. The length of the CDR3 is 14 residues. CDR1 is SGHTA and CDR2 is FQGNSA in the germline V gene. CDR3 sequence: CASSSAGFSGELFF. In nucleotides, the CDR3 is TGTGCCAGCAGCTCCGCGGGATTCTCCGGGGAGCTGTTTTTT.

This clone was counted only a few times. As DNA, the CDR3 is TGTGCCTGGAGTGCCCGGCAGGGGGGGGTCAAGTACTTC. Translating gives CAWSARQGGVKYF. The chain employs TRBV30 and TRBJ2-7; D possibly matches TRBD1 or TRBD2 (7 bases each). V lost 1 base, J lost 11 bases, and 18 bases lay in between. This CDR3 is built from 13 residues. Per the germline V gene, CDR1 is GTSNPN and CDR2 is SVGIG (reference sequence).

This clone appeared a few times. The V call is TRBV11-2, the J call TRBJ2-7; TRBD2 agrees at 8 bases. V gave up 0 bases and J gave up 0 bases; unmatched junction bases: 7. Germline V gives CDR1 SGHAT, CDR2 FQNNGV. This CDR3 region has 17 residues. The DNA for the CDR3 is TGTGCCAGCAGCTTAGAGTGGGGGCTAGCGGGCTCCTACGAGCAGTACTTC. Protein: CASSLEWGLAGSYEQYF.

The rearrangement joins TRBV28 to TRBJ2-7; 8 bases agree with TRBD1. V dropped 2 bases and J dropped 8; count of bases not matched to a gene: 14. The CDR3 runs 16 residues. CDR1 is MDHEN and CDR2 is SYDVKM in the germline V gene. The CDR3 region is CASSLRTGGTVSKQYF. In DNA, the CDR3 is TGTGCCAGCAGTTTACGCACAGGGGGTACCGTTAGCAAGCAGTACTTC.

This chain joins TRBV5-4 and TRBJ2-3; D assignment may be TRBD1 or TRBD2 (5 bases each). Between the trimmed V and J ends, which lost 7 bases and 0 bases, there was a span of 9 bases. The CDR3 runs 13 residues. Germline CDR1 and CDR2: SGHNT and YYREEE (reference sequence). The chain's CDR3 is CASGEGSTDTQYF. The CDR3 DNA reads TGTGCCAGCGGAGAGGGGAGCACAGATACGCAGTATTTT. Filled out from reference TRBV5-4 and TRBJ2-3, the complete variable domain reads ETGVTQSPTHLIKTRGQQVTLRCSSQSGHNTVSWYQQALGQGPQFIFQYYREEENGRGNFPPRFSGLQFPNYSSELNVNALELDDSALYLCASGEGSTDTQYFGPGTRLTVL.

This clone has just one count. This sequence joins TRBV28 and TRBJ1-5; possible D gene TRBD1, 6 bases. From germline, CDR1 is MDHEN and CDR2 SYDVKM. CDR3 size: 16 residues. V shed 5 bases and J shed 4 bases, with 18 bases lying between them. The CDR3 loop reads CASSQHGGQGNQPQHF. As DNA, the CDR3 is TGTGCCAGCAGTCAACACGGGGGACAAGGAAATCAGCCCCAGCATTTT.

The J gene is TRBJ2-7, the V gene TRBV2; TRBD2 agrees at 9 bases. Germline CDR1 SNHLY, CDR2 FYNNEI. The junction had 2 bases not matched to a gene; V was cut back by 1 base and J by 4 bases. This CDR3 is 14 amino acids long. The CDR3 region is CASSEGSGRYEQYF. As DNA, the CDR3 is TGTGCCAGCAGTGAAGGTAGCGGGAGATACGAGCAGTACTTC.

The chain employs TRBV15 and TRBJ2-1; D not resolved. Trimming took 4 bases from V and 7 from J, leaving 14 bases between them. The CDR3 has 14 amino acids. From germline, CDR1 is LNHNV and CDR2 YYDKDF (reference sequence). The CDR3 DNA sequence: TGTGCCACCAGCACCCCCAGCCCCAGGAATGAGCAGTTCTTC. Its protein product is CATSTPSPRNEQFF.

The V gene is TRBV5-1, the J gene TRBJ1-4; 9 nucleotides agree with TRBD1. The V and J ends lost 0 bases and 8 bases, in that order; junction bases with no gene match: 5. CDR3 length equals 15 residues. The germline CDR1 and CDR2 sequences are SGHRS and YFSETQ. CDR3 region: CASSLDGQGSEKLFF. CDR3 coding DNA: TGCGCCAGCAGCTTGGATGGACAGGGGAGCGAAAAACTGTTTTTT.

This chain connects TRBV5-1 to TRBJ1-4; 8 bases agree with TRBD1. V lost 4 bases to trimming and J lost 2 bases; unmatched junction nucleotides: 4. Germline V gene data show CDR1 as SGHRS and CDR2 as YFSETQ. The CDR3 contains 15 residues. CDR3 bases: TGCGCCAGCAGCGACAGGGGAATGACTAATGAAAAACTGTTTTTT. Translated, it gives CASSDRGMTNEKLFF.